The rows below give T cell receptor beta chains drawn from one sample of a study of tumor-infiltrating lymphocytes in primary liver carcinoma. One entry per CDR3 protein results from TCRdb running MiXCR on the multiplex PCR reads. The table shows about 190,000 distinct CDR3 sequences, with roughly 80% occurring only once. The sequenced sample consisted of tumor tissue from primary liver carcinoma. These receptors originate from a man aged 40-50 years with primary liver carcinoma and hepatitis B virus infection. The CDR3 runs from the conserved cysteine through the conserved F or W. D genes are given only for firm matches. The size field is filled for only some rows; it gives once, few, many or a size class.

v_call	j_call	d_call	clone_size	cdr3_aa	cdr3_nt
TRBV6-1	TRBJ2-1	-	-	CVSSEERGIEEFF	TGTGTCAGCAGTGAAGAGAGGGGCATTGAGGAGTTCTTC
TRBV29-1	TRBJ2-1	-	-	CSVDTDGSSYNEQFF	TGCAGCGTTGACACTGACGGGAGCTCCTACAATGAGCAGTTCTTC
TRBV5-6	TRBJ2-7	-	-	CASSNTWRKGSCEQYF	TGTGCCAGCAGTAATACTTGGCGGAAGGGCTCCTGCGAGCAGTACTTC
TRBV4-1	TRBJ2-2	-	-	CASNFQGEGSGELFF	TGCGCAAGCAACTTCCAGGGGGAGGGCTCCGGGGAGCTGTTTTTT
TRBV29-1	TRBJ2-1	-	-	CNVEGGGREQFF	TGCAACGTTGAGGGGGGGGGGCGCGAGCAGTTCTTC
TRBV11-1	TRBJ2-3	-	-	CASSLPRESTDTRYF	TGCGCCAGCAGTTTACCGAGGGAGAGCACAGATACGCGGTATTTT
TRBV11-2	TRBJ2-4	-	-	CASTLKGYKNIQYF	TGTGCCAGCACCTTAAAAGGCTACAAAAACATTCAGTACTTC
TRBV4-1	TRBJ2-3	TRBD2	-	CAISQVAGGPGDTQYF	TGCGCCATCAGCCAAGTTGCGGGAGGGCCTGGAGATACGCAGTATTTT
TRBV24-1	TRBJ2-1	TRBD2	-	CATSDATSGQKNEHFF	TGTGCCACAAGTGATGCCACTAGCGGCCAGAAGAATGAGCACTTCTTC
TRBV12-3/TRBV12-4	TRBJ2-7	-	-	CASILQGGSYEQYF	TGTGCCAGCATTTTGCAAGGAGGGTCCTACGAGCAGTACTTC
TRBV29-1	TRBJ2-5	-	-	CSDMDSGETQCF	TGTAGCGATATGGACAGTGGAGAGACCCAGTGCTTC
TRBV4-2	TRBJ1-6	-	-	CASSQDTWGAGVNSPLHF	TGTGCCAGCAGCCAGGATACTTGGGGCGCAGGAGTCAATTCACCCCTCCACTTT
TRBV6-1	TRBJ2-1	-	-	CASGSGTTSCDEQFF	TGTGCCAGCGGATCCGGGACCACATCTTGCGATGAGCAATTCTTC
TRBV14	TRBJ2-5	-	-	CASSLLPGKGETQYF	TGTGCCAGCAGCCTCCTCCCGGGGAAGGGAGAAACCCAGTACTTC
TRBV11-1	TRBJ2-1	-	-	CASSPRVLVGVGEQFF	TGTGCCAGTAGCCCCCGGGTACTAGTGGGAGTCGGGGAGCAGTTCTTC
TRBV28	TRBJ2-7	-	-	CASRSTGDYEQYF	TGTGCCAGCAGATCGACAGGGGACTACGAGCAATACTTC
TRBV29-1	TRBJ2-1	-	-	CSVRDNEQFF	TGCAGCGTTCGGGACAATGAACAGTTCTTC
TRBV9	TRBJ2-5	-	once	CASSDLSSAYGETQYF	TGTGCCAGCAGCGACCTCTCGAGCGCCTATGGGGAGACCCAGTACTTC
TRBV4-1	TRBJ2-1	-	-	CASSRDGISYNEQFF	TGTGCCAGCAGCCGAGATGGAATATCCTACAATGAGCAGTTCTTC
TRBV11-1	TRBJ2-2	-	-	CASRFWDTVEMFF	TGTGCCAGCCGCTTTTGGGACACCGTGGAGATGTTTTTT
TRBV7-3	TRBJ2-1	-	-	CASSLIIGGYPFF	TGTGCCAGTAGCTTAATCATTGGAGGCTACCCGTTCTTC
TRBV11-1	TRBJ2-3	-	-	CVSSFSSGGQGGDTQYF	TGTGTCAGTAGCTTCTCCTCCGGGGGCCAAGGGGGGGATACGCAGTATTTT
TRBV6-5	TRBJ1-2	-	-	CARSPPGSHDYTF	TGTGCCCGCAGCCCACCTGGGAGCCATGACTACACCTTC
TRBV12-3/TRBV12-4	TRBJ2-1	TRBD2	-	CASSLYELAGDNEQLF	TGTGCCAGCAGTTTATATGAGCTAGCGGGGGACAATGAGCAACTCTTC
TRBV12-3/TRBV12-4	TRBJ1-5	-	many	CASSLGATNQPQHF	TGTGCCAGCAGTTTGGGGGCTACCAATCAGCCCCAGCATTTT
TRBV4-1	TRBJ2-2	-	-	CASTRMRKTGELFF	TGCGCCAGTACCAGGATGAGGAAAACCGGGGAGCTGTTTTTT
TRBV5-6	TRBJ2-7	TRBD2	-	CASVTGGTLYEHYF	TGTGCCAGCGTGACGGGGGGGACCCTCTACGAGCACTACTTC
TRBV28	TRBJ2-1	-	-	CANSLVTNGEQLF	TGTGCCAACAGCCTCGTGACTAACGGTGAGCAGCTCTTC
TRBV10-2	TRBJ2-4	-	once	CTSSPQQLAKNIQYF	TGCACCAGCAGCCCACAACAGCTAGCCAAAAACATTCAGTATTTC
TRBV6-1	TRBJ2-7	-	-	CASSVGIVGSYEQYF	TGTGCCAGCAGTGTTGGGATAGTGGGCTCCTACGAGCAGTACTTC
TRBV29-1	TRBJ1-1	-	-	CTVAPGWGMDTEAFF	TGCACCGTTGCCCCTGGATGGGGAATGGACACTGAAGCTTTCTTT
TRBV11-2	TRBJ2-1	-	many	CASSLDRLNEQFF	TGTGCCAGCAGCTTAGATAGGTTAAATGAGCAGTTCTTC
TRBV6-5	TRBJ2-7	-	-	CASSQGLGLNEQYF	TGTGCCAGCAGTCAGGGGCTAGGATTGAACGAGCAGTACTTC
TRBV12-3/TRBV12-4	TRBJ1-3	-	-	CANSIQGSGDTIYF	TGTGCCAACAGTATACAGGGCTCTGGAGACACCATATATTTT
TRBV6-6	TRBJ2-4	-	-	CASSYSTSGNYKNIQYF	TGTGCCAGCAGTTACTCGACGTCAGGGAACTACAAAAACATTCAGTACTTC
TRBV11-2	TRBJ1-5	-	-	CASSLKGGLTEQSQHF	TGTGCCAGCAGCCTAAAAGGGGGACTGACGGAACAGTCCCAGCATTTT
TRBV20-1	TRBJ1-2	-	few	CSARAGPGYTF	TGCAGTGCTAGAGCAGGGCCCGGCTACACCTTC
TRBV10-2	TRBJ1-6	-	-	CASSEFTVNLPLHF	TGCGCCAGCAGTGAGTTCACGGTTAATTTACCCCTCCACTTT
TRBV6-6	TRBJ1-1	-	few	CVSSQTDTEAFF	TGTGTCAGCAGTCAGACAGACACTGAAGCTTTCTTT
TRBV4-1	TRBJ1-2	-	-	CASSHQDGNYVYTF	TGCGCAAGCAGCCATCAGGACGGTAACTATGTCTACACCTTC
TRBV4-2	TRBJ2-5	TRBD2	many	CASSQSRTSGAGVNF	TGTGCCAGCAGCCAGTCTAGGACTAGCGGGGCGGGGGTAAACTTC
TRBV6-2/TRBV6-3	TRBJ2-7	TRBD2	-	CASSYSSSGMRYEQYF	TGTGCCAGCAGTTACTCGTCTAGCGGGATGAGATACGAACAGTACTTC
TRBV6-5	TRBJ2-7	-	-	CAWKGGASRDTYEQYF	TGTGCCTGGAAGGGGGGTGCTAGCAGGGATACCTACGAGCAGTACTTC
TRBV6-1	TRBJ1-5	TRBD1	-	CASSEGGGEGNQPQHF	TGTGCCAGCAGTGAAGGAGGGGGCGAGGGCAATCAGCCCCAGCACTTT
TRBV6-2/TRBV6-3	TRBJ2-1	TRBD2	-	CASSSDPTSHELFF	TGTGCCAGCAGCTCCGACCCGACTAGCCATGAACTTTTCTTC
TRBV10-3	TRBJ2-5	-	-	CAISDLEKGIETQYF	TGTGCCATCAGCGACCTGGAGAAGGGGATCGAGACCCAGTACTTC
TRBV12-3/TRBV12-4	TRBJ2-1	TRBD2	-	CASNLEASGSLPSYNEQFF	TGTGCCAGCAATTTGGAAGCTAGCGGGTCGCTTCCCTCCTACAATGAGCAGTTCTTC
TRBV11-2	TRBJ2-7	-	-	CASSFVQLYAREQYF	TGTGCCAGCAGCTTCGTACAGCTTTACGCGCGCGAGCAGTACTTC
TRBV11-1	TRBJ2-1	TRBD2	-	CASSPRGLAGVREQFF	TGTGCCAGCAGCCCTCGGGGACTAGCGGGAGTCAGGGAACAGTTCTTC
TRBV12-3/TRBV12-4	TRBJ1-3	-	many	CASSIQGSGNTIYF	TGTGCCAGCAGTATACAGGGCTCTGGAAACACCATATATTTT
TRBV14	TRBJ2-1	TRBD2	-	CASSAVAGRVNYEQFF	TGTGCTAGCAGTGCCGTAGCGGGACGGGTAAACTATGAGCAGTTCTTC
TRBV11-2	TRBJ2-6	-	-	CASSMEGYKGISLSGANVLTF	TGTGCCAGCAGCATGGAGGGATACAAGGGCATTTCCCTCTCTGGGGCTAACGTCCTGACTTTC
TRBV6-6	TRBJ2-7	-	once	CVSFGDTLSYEQYF	TGTGTCAGCTTTGGGGACACCCTCTCCTACGAGCAGTACTTC
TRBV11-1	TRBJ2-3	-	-	CASSLIGTGTQYF	TGTGCTAGCAGCTTAATTGGTACAGGTACGCAGTATTTT
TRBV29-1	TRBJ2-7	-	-	CSVEDSVRYEQYF	TGCAGCGTTGAGGACAGTGTAAGGTACGAGCAGTACTTC